Sequencing of this T cell receptor beta chain was carried out in a study of blood T cells in healthy people across ages. The germline CDR1 and CDR2 sequences are SGDLS and YYNGEE. V shed 2 bases and J 5 bases; nucleotides not matched to a gene: 4. The CDR3 loop spans 14 amino acids. Sample-barcoded 5' priming and a J-beta primer mix drove a second PCR of roughly 7 to 11 cycles. Every single cDNA molecule received a tag from a template-switch adaptor with 12 random nucleotides. One entry per CDR3 protein results from TCRdb running MiXCR on the 5' RACE reads. The profile shows more than 1.4 million distinct CDR3 sequences, approximately 42% of them singletons. Study-wide results and limits: No one knew whether donors had CMV, which possibly confounded expanded clonotype changes. In long-lived donors, naive CD4+ cell counts and diversity exceeded those of aged donors. Age brought a roughly linear fall in TCR beta diversity measured per million T cells.

This clonotype has more than one count but fewer than ten. The antigen remains unidentified. The sequenced sample consisted of blood. This clonotype was obtained from a woman under 30 in good health. The rearrangement links TRBV9 to TRBJ1-2; 9 bases are shared with TRBD1. The CDR3, as DNA: TGTGCCAGCAGCGTTGACAGGGGGAAGTATGGCTACACCTTC. It specifies CASSVDRGKYGYTF.